The 24 T cell receptor beta chains listed next were all sequenced from one sample in a study of T cell changes during pregnancy in multiple sclerosis. Sequenced by immunoSEQ multiplex PCR; TCRdb stores in-frame clones only, minus some. The sample includes tens of thousands of clones, around nine tenths of them seen just once. Sequencing used CD4+ T cells from peripheral blood mononuclear cells, obtained in the second trimester of pregnancy. The receptors originated from a female donor in good health, enrolled as a control in a pregnancy study.

The chain has TRBV4-1 and TRBJ2-2; D remains ambiguous. Germline V gives CDR1 MGHRA, CDR2 YSYEKL. Trimming pared 2 bases from V and 0 bases from J, leaving 13 bases between. The CDR3 length is 17 residues. The CDR3 coding sequence is TGCGCCAGCAGCCAAAACGCGGCCAGTTCGAACACCGGGGAGCTGTTTTTT. It codes for CASSQNAASSNTGELFF.

This chain uses TRBV5-4 with TRBJ2-2; D unclear. The CDR3 loop spans 14 amino acids. CDR1 is SGHNT, CDR2 YYREEE, per germline (reference sequence). With 5 bases removed from V and 0 bases from J, the gap between germline ends came to 8 bases. The CDR3 region is CASSSFANTGELFF. CDR3 DNA sequence: TGTGCCAGCAGTTCGTTCGCGAACACCGGGGAGCTGTTTTTT.

The J gene is TRBJ2-1, the V gene TRBV19; TRBD1 might be the D (5 bases). The CDR3 extends over 12 amino acids. V was shortened by 5 bases and J by 9 bases, with 11 bases between the two germline ends. Per the germline V gene, CDR1 is LNHDA and CDR2 is SQIVND (reference sequence). CDR3 nucleotides: TGTGCCAGTAGTGCTCAAGGGGCTGAGCAGTTCTTC. As protein: CASSAQGAEQFF.

This sequence joins TRBV2 and TRBJ2-6; 7 bases are a match to TRBD1. The CDR3 is 19 amino acids. Germline values: CDR1 SNHLY, CDR2 FYNNEI. V shed 6 bases, J shed 0 bases, and the junction held 14 bases outside the gene matches. In nucleotides, the CDR3 is TGTGCCAGCAGAAAGAGTAGGGACAGACTAAGCTCTGGGGCCAACGTCCTGACTTTC. Protein sequence: CASRKSRDRLSSGANVLTF.

V usage is TRBV20-1 and J usage is TRBJ2-5; the D is unclear. The germline CDR1 and CDR2 sequences are DFQATT and SNEGSKA (reference sequence). The CDR3 is made up of 11 amino acids. The V end was cut by 3 bases, the J end by 5 bases, with 7 bases between. In DNA, the CDR3 is TGCAGTGCTAGTCACGGGGAGACCCAGTACTTC. Its protein product is CSASHGETQYF.

The chain uses TRBV7-9 and TRBJ2-3; tentatively, D is TRBD2 (6 bases). Germline lookup yields CDR1 SEHNR and CDR2 FQNEAQ (reference sequence). Deletions cut 8 bases from V and 6 bases from J, with 15 bases between. The CDR3 length is 13 residues. The CDR3 spells CASPSEGPDTQYF. CDR3 coding DNA: TGTGCCAGCCCATCGGAGGGGCCGGATACGCAGTATTTT. The full variable domain, with the rest looked up from reference TRBV7-9 and TRBJ2-3, is DTGVSQNPRHKITKRGQNVTFRCDPISEHNRLYWYRQTLGQGPEFLTYFQNEAQLEKSRLLSDRFSAERPKGSFSTLEIQRTEQGDSAMYLCASPSEGPDTQYFGPGTRLTVL.

The chain joins TRBV5-1 to TRBJ2-3; D remains ambiguous. Between the trimmed V and J ends, which lost 4 bases and 3 bases, there was a span of 9 bases. The germline CDR1 and CDR2 sequences are SGHRS and YFSETQ. The CDR3 is 13 amino acids. In DNA, the CDR3 is TGCGCCAGCAGCCTCCGAGGAACAGATACGCAGTATTTT. Amino acids: CASSLRGTDTQYF.

The chain links TRBV7-9 to TRBJ2-1; D might be TRBD2 (6 bases). The CDR3 spans 13 residues. V dropped 5 bases and J dropped 12 bases, with 17 bases sitting between them. The germline gives CDR1 SEHNR, CDR2 FQNEAQ (reference sequence). CDR3 in DNA: TGTGCCAGCAGCCCGGGAGCAGGGTTTGGGCAGTTCTTC. It encodes CASSPGAGFGQFF.

This clone was observed a few times. V gene TRBV5-6 combines with J gene TRBJ2-7, with D possibly matching TRBD2 (5 bases). The germline gives CDR1 SGHDT, CDR2 YYEEEE. The CDR3 runs to 13 residues. V was pared by 2 bases and J by 2 bases, with 8 bases between. The CDR3 region has the DNA TGTGCCAGCAGCTTCAGCGGAACCTACGAGCAGTACTTC. Its protein is CASSFSGTYEQYF.

This chain joins TRBV5-1 and TRBJ1-5; 7 nucleotides agree with TRBD1. With 5 bases clipped from V and 5 bases from J, the junction kept 4 bases outside the gene matches. Germline assignment: CDR1 SGHRS and CDR2 YFSETQ. This CDR3 has 13 residues. The CDR3 nucleotides read TGCGCCAGCAGTTATACAGGGGATCAGCCCCAGCATTTT. Residues: CASSYTGDQPQHF.

The rearrangement joins TRBV19 to TRBJ2-7; D gene ambiguous. The V end was cut by 5 bases, the J end by 3 bases, with 11 bases between. The CDR3 totals 13 residues. CDR1 and CDR2 (germline): LNHDA, SQIVND (reference sequence). DNA for the CDR3: TGTGCCAGTAGTTTAGCAAATAGCTACGAGCAGTACTTC. Encoded protein: CASSLANSYEQYF.

The chain is built from TRBV27 and TRBJ1-2; 7 bases align to TRBD1. The junction had 12 bases not matched to a gene; V was cut back by 5 bases and J by 3 bases. Germline CDR1 reads MNHEY; CDR2 reads SMNVEV (reference sequence). The CDR3 has 16 amino acids. In nucleotides, the CDR3 is TGTGCCAGCAGTAACGCCCGATTAGGGACAGACTATGGCTACACCTTC. Its protein product is CASSNARLGTDYGYTF.

The genes are TRBV5-8 and TRBJ1-3, with D unclear. This CDR3 has 14 amino acids. The germline V gene has CDR1 SGHTS and CDR2 YDEGEE. Between the trimmed V and J ends, which lost 0 bases and 5 bases, there was a span of 9 bases. The DNA of the CDR3 is TGTGCCAGCAGCTTGGGAGTCGGTCGAAACACCATATATTTT. Protein: CASSLGVGRNTIYF.

This chain connects TRBV7-8 to TRBJ2-3; 11 bases fit TRBD2. Per the germline V gene, CDR1 is SGHVS and CDR2 is FQNEAQ. The CDR3 is 17 amino acids. With 3 bases clipped from V and 6 bases from J, the junction kept 11 bases outside the gene matches. The CDR3 spells CASSFSGGALLRDTQYF. The CDR3 DNA is TGTGCCAGCAGCTTTAGCGGGGGGGCCCTACTGAGGGATACGCAGTATTTT.

The genes are TRBV6-4 and TRBJ1-6; unclear D gene. Germline assignment: CDR1 MRHNA and CDR2 SNTAGT. CDR3 length: 15 amino acids. V was clipped by 3 bases and J by 7 bases, with 13 bases between them. CDR3 bases: TGTGCCAGCAGTGAATCGTGGGGAGAAAATTCACCCCTCCACTTT. Translating gives CASSESWGENSPLHF.

The gene calls are TRBV7-2 and TRBJ2-5, with 14 bases lining up with TRBD2. V lost 5 bases to trimming and J lost 4 bases; unmatched junction nucleotides: 6. The CDR3 covers 16 residues. Germline V lookup: CDR1 SGHTA, CDR2 FQGNSA. CDR3 nucleotides: TGTGCCAGCAGCCCGGGACTAGCGGGGGACTTAGAGACCCAGTACTTC. Translation: CASSPGLAGDLETQYF.

This chain links TRBV5-8 with TRBJ1-4; no clear D. This CDR3 region has 14 residues. CDR1 and CDR2 from the germline V gene are SGHTS and YDEGEE. V lost 4 bases and J lost 4, with 11 bases in between. In DNA form, the CDR3 reads TGTGCCAGCAGCCTAGGAGGAATTAATGAAAAACTGTTTTTT. Translated: CASSLGGINEKLFF.

The CDR3 here is CASSLRQANPYEQYF. The DNA for the CDR3 is TGTGCCAGCAGTTTAAGACAGGCGAACCCCTACGAGCAGTACTTC. The chain has TRBV27 and TRBJ2-7; tentative D call: TRBD1 (6 bases). Germline-derived CDR1 and CDR2 are MNHEY and SMNVEV (reference sequence). Trimming shortened V by 2 bases and J by 2 bases, and 13 bases separated the two germline ends. The CDR3 runs 15 residues.

This clone is medium-sized within its sample. J is TRBJ1-2 and V is TRBV5-1, with a possible D match to TRBD1 (5 bases). V was shortened by 0 bases and J by 7 bases, with 10 bases between the two germline ends. The germline V gene has CDR1 SGHRS and CDR2 YFSETQ. The CDR3 is made up of 13 amino acids. The CDR3 spells CASSLVGTSGYTF. CDR3 coding DNA: TGCGCCAGCAGCTTGGTGGGGACTTCTGGCTACACCTTC.

DNA for the CDR3: TGCGGAGGGGGACAGGGAAACACTGAAGCTTTCTTT. It is translated as CGGGQGNTEAFF. The V gene is TRBV29-1, the J gene TRBJ1-1; TRBD1 matches 9 bases. Germline CDR1 reads SQVTM; CDR2 reads ANQGSEA. This CDR3 is built from 12 residues.

V gene TRBV29-1 combines with J gene TRBJ2-2; D unclear. The CDR3 is made up of 13 amino acids. V was cut by 2 bases and J by 6 bases, with 10 bases left in between. Germline V gives CDR1 SQVTM, CDR2 ANQGSEA. This CDR3 is CSVEPMGAGELFF. The CDR3 nucleotides are TGCAGCGTTGAACCCATGGGCGCCGGGGAGCTGTTTTTT.

The chain carries TRBV5-4 and TRBJ2-7; D is perhaps TRBD2 (6 bases). The CDR3 consists of 14 residues. The germline gives CDR1 SGHNT, CDR2 YYREEE (reference sequence). The V and J ends lost 5 bases and 3 bases respectively, with 15 bases between them. The CDR3 region has the DNA TGTGCCAGCAGGCCGGGCGGGGAGATCTACGAGCAGTACTTC. Its translation: CASRPGGEIYEQYF.

The chain combines TRBV4-3 with TRBJ2-3; D may be TRBD2 (5 bases). Per germline, CDR1 LGHNA and CDR2 YSLEER. There are 16 residues in the CDR3. V gave up 0 bases and J gave up 5 bases, with 15 bases separating them. Here the CDR3 reads CASSQDLTRGEDTQYF. DNA for the CDR3: TGCGCCAGCAGCCAAGATCTTACCCGGGGAGAAGATACGCAGTATTTT.

The genes are TRBV6-5 and TRBJ1-1; TRBD1 is a possible D gene (5 bases). Trimming stripped 2 bases from V and 1 base from J, with 5 bases between. The CDR3 consists of 13 residues. Germline assignment: CDR1 MNHEY and CDR2 SVGAGI. CDR3 in DNA: TGTGCCAGCAGTTACGGACAGAACACTGAAGCTTTCTTT. Translated, it gives CASSYGQNTEAFF.